The next 17 T cell receptor beta chains were all read from a single sample in a study of blood T cell repertoires in COVID-19. The protocol was immunoSEQ multiplex PCR, while the TCRdb copy is restricted to in-frame clones and leaves out a portion. The sample has tens of thousands of clones, around 80% seen once. The sequenced sample was peripheral blood. These receptors originate from a man aged 70 or older with acute or convalescent COVID-19.

This clone occurred a few times. The J gene is TRBJ2-1, the V gene TRBV27; 8 bases agree with TRBD1. V was pared by 4 bases and J by 9 bases, with 11 bases of the junction left unmatched. Germline V gene lookup returns CDR1 MNHEY and CDR2 SMNVEV (reference sequence). CDR3 length: 15 residues. DNA for the CDR3: TGTGCCAGCAGTTCGAGACAGGGGATATTCGGTGAGCAGTTCTTC. This codes for CASSSRQGIFGEQFF.

The chain is built from TRBV18 and TRBJ1-3; TRBD1 agrees at 9 bases. The CDR3 is 16 residues long. CDR1 is KGHSH, CDR2 LQKENI, per germline. V shed 3 bases, J shed 0 bases, and the junction held 3 bases outside the gene matches. DNA of the CDR3: TGTGCCAGCTCACCCGGACAGGGGAGCTCTGGAAACACCATATATTTT. It translates to CASSPGQGSSGNTIYF.

The rearrangement uses TRBV27 and TRBJ2-2; 14 bases match TRBD2. The CDR3 is 18 residues long. The germline gives CDR1 MNHEY, CDR2 SMNVEV (reference sequence). Trimming at V came to 5 bases and at J to 4 bases, leaving 9 bases not matched to a gene. The CDR3 region is CASSLPGLAGVVTGELFF. In DNA form, the CDR3 reads TGTGCCAGCAGTCTCCCGGGACTAGCGGGAGTGGTCACCGGGGAGCTGTTTTTT.

The CDR3 sequence: CASSWGRNTEAFF. The DNA for the CDR3 is TGTGCCAGCAGTTGGGGCCGGAACACTGAAGCTTTCTTT. This rearrangement joins TRBV11-2 to TRBJ1-1, with D tentatively TRBD1 (5 bases). CDR3 length equals 13 residues. V shed 6 bases and J shed 1 base, with 9 bases lying between them. CDR1 and CDR2 (germline): SGHAT, FQNNGV.

This sequence joins TRBV18 and TRBJ2-1; 10 positions match TRBD1. V trimming: 4 bases; J trimming: 7 bases; junction bases outside the gene matches: 4. CDR1 is KGHSH and CDR2 is LQKENI in the germline V gene. This CDR3 spans 14 amino acids. Here the CDR3 reads CASSLGQGRNEQFF. The CDR3 DNA reads TGTGCCAGCTCACTGGGACAGGGGAGGAATGAGCAGTTCTTC.

The chain combines TRBV7-2 with TRBJ2-1; TRBD1 matches at 9 bases. The germline V gene encodes CDR1 SGHTA and CDR2 FQGNSA. This CDR3 has 15 residues. Trimming removed 1 base from V and 3 bases from J; junction bases left unmatched: 1. The CDR3 bases are TGTGCCAGCAGCTTAGACAGGGGGCTCTACAATGAGCAGTTCTTC. It yields the protein CASSLDRGLYNEQFF.

The chain has TRBV27 and TRBJ2-1; D might be TRBD2 (5 bases). Trimming took 3 bases from V and 3 from J, leaving 15 bases between them. CDR1 and CDR2 from the germline V gene are MNHEY and SMNVEV (reference sequence). This CDR3 contains 16 residues. The CDR3: CASSLLQLGRYNEQFF. For the CDR3, the DNA is TGTGCCAGCAGTTTGTTGCAACTAGGGCGCTACAATGAGCAGTTCTTC.

The chain joins TRBV28 to TRBJ2-7, with 7 positions matching TRBD1. The CDR3 sequence is 14 residues long. In germline, CDR1 is MDHEN, CDR2 SYDVKM. The junction had 5 bases not matched to a gene; V was cut back by 3 bases and J by 3 bases. The CDR3 here is CASSLIGTDYEQYF. CDR3 in DNA: TGTGCCAGCAGTTTGATCGGGACAGACTACGAGCAGTACTTC. Supplemented by reference TRBV28 and TRBJ2-7, the full variable domain reads DVKVTQSSRYLVKRTGEKVFLECVQDMDHENMFWYRQDPGLGLRLIYFSYDVKMKEKGDIPEGYSVSREKKERFSLILESASTNQTSMYLCASSLIGTDYEQYFGPGTRLTVT.

V and J are TRBV27 and TRBJ2-1, with D maybe TRBD2 (6 bases). This CDR3 has 12 amino acids. From germline, CDR1 is MNHEY and CDR2 SMNVEV (reference sequence). The germline V and J ends were trimmed by 4 bases and 9 bases, with 10 bases remaining between them. DNA for the CDR3: TGTGCCAGCAGTTCGGAGGGTGTTGAGCAGTTCTTC. Its protein is CASSSEGVEQFF.

The chain combines TRBV28 with TRBJ1-5; D is uncertain. The germline V gene encodes CDR1 MDHEN and CDR2 SYDVKM. The CDR3 spans 13 residues. Trimming took off 2 bases at V and 4 bases at J, with 6 bases between the two ends. The CDR3 spells CASSLGQNQPQHF. The CDR3 bases are TGTGCCAGCAGTTTAGGGCAGAATCAGCCCCAGCATTTT.

The chain combines TRBV5-4 with TRBJ1-6, with TRBD1 identical over 7 bases. With 4 bases clipped from V and 6 bases from J, the junction kept 7 bases outside the gene matches. In germline, CDR1 is SGHNT, CDR2 YYREEE (reference sequence). This CDR3 has 15 residues. For the CDR3, the DNA is TGTGCCAGCAGCATACAGGGGATATCTAATTCACCCCTCCACTTT. Protein: CASSIQGISNSPLHF.

The chain joins TRBV6-5 to TRBJ2-5; 8 bases fit TRBD1. Per germline, CDR1 MNHEY and CDR2 SVGAGI. The CDR3 runs to 15 residues. Trimming at V came to 6 bases and at J to 2 bases, leaving 8 bases not matched to a gene. CDR3 nucleotide sequence: TGTGCCAGCAGCTCCGGGACAGGCAAACAAGAGACCCAGTACTTC. Protein: CASSSGTGKQETQYF.

The chain is built from TRBV7-8 and TRBJ1-5; no clear D. The CDR3 has 14 residues. V was clipped by 6 bases and J by 1 base, with 10 bases between them. In germline, CDR1 is SGHVS, CDR2 FQNEAQ. The CDR3 DNA is TGTGCCAGCAGGGGCCCGGGGAGCAATCAGCCCCAGCATTTT. This translates into CASRGPGSNQPQHF.

The gene calls are TRBV4-3 and TRBJ2-2; D remains ambiguous. V was pared by 3 bases and J by 3 bases, with 14 bases between. CDR1 LGHNA and CDR2 YSLEER come from the germline V gene. This CDR3 spans 16 amino acids. This CDR3 reads CASSHMRPPDTGELFF. In nucleotides, the CDR3 is TGCGCCAGCAGCCATATGAGGCCGCCGGACACCGGGGAGCTGTTTTTT.

The V call is TRBV18, the J call TRBJ1-2; 8 bases match TRBD1. The CDR3 totals 15 residues. The germline V gene encodes CDR1 KGHSH and CDR2 LQKENI. Germline trimming cut 0 bases from V and 8 bases from J; bases unmatched to any gene: 8. CDR3 protein: CASSPPPDREVGYTF. In DNA, the CDR3 is TGTGCCAGCTCACCACCTCCGGACAGGGAGGTCGGCTACACCTTC.

This chain links TRBV7-7 with TRBJ2-1; 8 bases fit TRBD1. Germline V gene lookup returns CDR1 SSHAT and CDR2 FNYEAQ (reference sequence). The V and J ends lost 5 bases and 8 bases, in that order; junction bases with no gene match: 11. The CDR3 consists of 15 residues. CDR3 sequence: CASSIGQGELDEQFF. In nucleotides, the CDR3 is TGTGCCAGCAGCATTGGACAGGGCGAGTTGGATGAGCAGTTCTTC. The full variable domain, rest sourced from reference TRBV7-7 and TRBJ2-1, is GAGVSQSPRYKVTKRGQDVTLRCDPISSHATLYWYQQALGQGPEFLTYFNYEAQPDKSGLPSDRFSAERPEGSISTLTIQRTEQRDSAMYRCASSIGQGELDEQFFGPGTRLTVL.

This sequence joins TRBV18 and TRBJ2-5; tentatively, D is TRBD2 (6 bases). The CDR3 spans 11 residues. V was pared by 3 bases and J by 7 bases, with 6 bases between. Germline V CDR1 and CDR2: KGHSH, LQKENI. As DNA, the CDR3 is TGTGCCAGCTCACCGGGAGGGACCCAGTACTTC. Amino acids: CASSPGGTQYF.